Shown below are 28 T cell receptor beta chains from a single sample sequenced in a study of CD8 T cells in Susac syndrome. An amount of RNA that ranged from roughly 0.5 to 1 ug was reverse transcribed with random hexamers. MiXCR was run by TCRdb on the immunoSEQ multiplex PCR reads, yielding one entry per CDR3 protein. The sample lists approximately 190,000 distinct CDR3 sequences; 85% to 95% were seen once. Sequencing input: CD8+ T cells from PBMCs. Receptor source: a human donor with Susac syndrome.

This clonotype was seen a single time. CDR3 bases: TGTGCCAGCAGCCGAGTCAAGGGCCACAATGAGCAGTTCTTC. As protein: CASSRVKGHNEQFF. This chain joins TRBV11-2 and TRBJ2-1; D is ambiguous. The germline V and J ends were trimmed by 5 bases and 5 bases, with 13 bases remaining between them. This CDR3 is 14 amino acids long. The germline V gene encodes CDR1 SGHAT and CDR2 FQNNGV.

The V gene is TRBV5-1, the J gene TRBJ1-2; D uncertain. Germline V lookup: CDR1 SGHRS, CDR2 YFSETQ. Trimming took 0 bases from V and 6 from J, leaving 6 bases between them. This CDR3 is built from 12 residues. CDR3: CASSLDRNGYTF. CDR3 sequence (DNA): TGCGCCAGCAGCTTGGATAGGAATGGCTACACCTTC.

This clonotype showed up just once. The CDR3 loop reads CASSPISGRTADTQYF. CDR3 sequence (DNA): TGTGCCAGCAGCCCCATAAGCGGGAGGACTGCAGATACGCAGTATTTT. The chain uses TRBV7-9 and TRBJ2-3; TRBD2 agrees at 9 bases. Germline CDR1 reads SEHNR; CDR2 reads FQNEAQ (reference sequence). The length of the CDR3 is 16 residues. After removal of 5 bases from V and 4 bases from J, the junction contained 10 bases not matched to a gene.

This rearrangement joins TRBV7-9 to TRBJ2-7, with unresolved D. Trimming cost V 5 bases and J 2 bases, with 7 bases left between them. The CDR3 runs 12 residues. Per germline, CDR1 SEHNR and CDR2 FQNEAQ (reference sequence). In nucleotides, the CDR3 is TGTGCCAGCAGCCCTCAACCCTACGAGCAGTACTTC. Amino acids: CASSPQPYEQYF.

The chain employs TRBV20-1 and TRBJ2-1; D might be TRBD2 (6 bases). This CDR3 is 14 amino acids long. Germline loops: CDR1 DFQATT, CDR2 SNEGSKA (reference sequence). The V end was cut by 5 bases, the J end by 0 bases, with 11 bases between. The CDR3 region has the DNA TGCAGTGCTGCCCGACTAGGCTCCTACAATGAGCAGTTCTTC. It is translated as CSAARLGSYNEQFF.

The count of this clonotype is one. The genes are TRBV12-3 or TRBV12-4 and TRBJ2-1; D unclear. This CDR3 is 13 amino acids long. Trimming removed 6 bases from V and 5 bases from J, with 11 bases in between. The CDR3 here is CASSFTEDNEQFF. CDR3 DNA: TGTGCCAGCAGCTTCACTGAGGACAATGAGCAGTTCTTC.

The CDR3 loop reads CASSPQDSSNEKLFF. Written as DNA, the CDR3 is TGTGCCAGCAGTCCCCAGGACAGTAGTAATGAAAAACTGTTTTTT. The J gene is TRBJ1-4, the V gene TRBV27, with TRBD1 as a possible D gene (6 bases). CDR3 length: 15 residues. CDR1 is MNHEY and CDR2 is SMNVEV in the germline V gene (reference sequence). V dropped 5 bases and J dropped 4 bases, with 14 bases sitting between them. Full variable domain (remainder filled in from reference TRBV27 and TRBJ1-4): EAQVTQNPRYLITVTGKKLTVTCSQNMNHEYMSWYRQDPGLGLRQIYYSMNVEVTDKGDVPEGYKVSRKEKRNFPLILESPSPNQTSLYFCASSPQDSSNEKLFFGSGTQLSVL.

The rearrangement links TRBV4-1 to TRBJ2-5; 9 bases agree with TRBD1. Germline V gene data show CDR1 as MGHRA and CDR2 as YSYEKL. CDR3 length equals 15 residues. After removal of 0 bases from V and 4 bases from J, the junction contained 3 bases not matched to a gene. CDR3 in DNA: TGCGCCAGCAGCCAAGATACAGGGGGCGCAGAGACCCAGTACTTC. Translation: CASSQDTGGAETQYF.

The rearrangement joins TRBV15 to TRBJ1-2, with no clear D. V was shortened by 3 bases and J by 1 base, with 15 bases between the two germline ends. Germline V gene sequence: CDR1 LNHNV, CDR2 YYDKDF (reference sequence). The CDR3 extends over 16 amino acids. CDR3 bases: TGTGCCACCAGCAGGCCCCCTTCAACAGTTAACTATGGCTACACCTTC. This sequence encodes CATSRPPSTVNYGYTF.

This chain joins TRBV29-1 and TRBJ2-2, with D possibly TRBD1 on 6 matching bases. The V end was cut by 5 bases, the J end by 2 bases, with 12 bases between. CDR1 SQVTM and CDR2 ANQGSEA come from the germline V gene. The CDR3 length is 14 residues. The CDR3 is CSVPGQINTGELFF. The CDR3 DNA reads as TGCAGCGTTCCCGGACAGATTAACACCGGGGAGCTGTTTTTT.

This chain links TRBV4-2 with TRBJ1-2; 7 bases agree with TRBD1. J lost 6 bases, V lost 0 bases, and 4 bases had no gene match. Germline CDR1 is LGHNA and CDR2 is YNFKEQ. The CDR3 is 14 amino acids. The CDR3 DNA reads TGTGCCAGCAGCCAAGACGGGACAGAAAATGGCTACACCTTC. This gives the protein CASSQDGTENGYTF.

The chain carries TRBV24-1 and TRBJ2-3; TRBD2 matches at 7 bases. This CDR3 region has 17 residues. V trimming: 7 bases; J trimming: 2 bases; junction bases outside the gene matches: 14. In germline, CDR1 is KGHDR, CDR2 SFDVKD. The CDR3 DNA reads TGTGCCACCAGCCCCACAGACCTAGCGGACGACACAGATACGCAGTATTTT. Translated, it gives CATSPTDLADDTDTQYF.

The rearrangement links TRBV5-4 to TRBJ2-2, with 9 nucleotides matching TRBD2. V shed 5 bases, J shed 7 bases, and the junction held 6 bases outside the gene matches. The CDR3 has 14 amino acids. Looked up from germline, CDR1 is SGHNT and CDR2 is YYREEE (reference sequence). Here the CDR3 DNA reads TGTGCCAGCAGTCTAGCGGGGATTGTCGGGGAGCTGTTTTTT. Protein: CASSLAGIVGELFF.

V is TRBV7-9 and J is TRBJ2-5; no reliable D call. The CDR3 contains 12 residues. Germline V gene lookup returns CDR1 SEHNR and CDR2 FQNEAQ (reference sequence). V shed 5 bases and J shed 4 bases, with 8 bases lying between them. CDR3 coding DNA: TGTGCCAGCAGCAAACGATTAGAGACCCAGTACTTC. Protein: CASSKRLETQYF.

This clonotype was detected only once. The chain carries TRBV9 and TRBJ2-5, with 7 nucleotides matching TRBD2. The CDR3 runs to 13 residues. CDR1 and CDR2 (germline): SGDLS, YYNGEE. Losses at the gene ends were 2 bases for V and 5 bases for J; bases not matched to a gene: 3. CDR3 in amino acids: CASSVRGTETQYF. DNA of the CDR3: TGTGCCAGCAGCGTGCGGGGGACGGAGACCCAGTACTTC.

J is TRBJ1-1 and V is TRBV10-2; D is possibly TRBD1 (6 bases). The CDR3 covers 16 residues. Germline V gene lookup returns CDR1 WSHSY and CDR2 SAAADI. Trimming left V 8 bases short and J 1 base short, with 20 bases between. The CDR3 here is CASDRTTVRGNTEAFF. The CDR3 nucleotides read TGCGCCAGCGACAGGACGACGGTTAGGGGGAACACTGAAGCTTTCTTT.

The genes are TRBV4-2 and TRBJ1-1; D unresolved. The CDR3 sequence is 14 residues long. Germline V gene data show CDR1 as LGHNA and CDR2 as YNFKEQ. V dropped 0 bases and J dropped 7 bases, with 12 bases sitting between them. The DNA of the CDR3 is TGTGCCAGCAGCCAAGATAACTTAGGAAGTGAAGCTTTCTTT. It yields the protein CASSQDNLGSEAFF.

A single count supports this clonotype. CDR3 residues: CSARQGGAFF. For the CDR3, the DNA is TGCAGTGCTAGGCAGGGTGGGGCTTTCTTT. This chain links TRBV20-1 with TRBJ1-1, with D possibly being TRBD1 (5 bases). Germline loops: CDR1 DFQATT, CDR2 SNEGSKA (reference sequence). This CDR3 region has 10 residues. V was pared by 3 bases and J by 11 bases, with 10 bases between.

The rearrangement joins TRBV2 to TRBJ2-7, with D maybe TRBD2 (5 bases). Germline lookup yields CDR1 SNHLY and CDR2 FYNNEI. The CDR3 contains 14 residues. The ends were cut back, 8 bases at V and 4 bases at J, with 18 bases in the middle. The CDR3 DNA follows: TGTGCCAGCCGCTTTGGAGGACCCGGATACGAGCAGTACTTC. Translated: CASRFGGPGYEQYF.

V is TRBV20-1 and J is TRBJ1-5; perhaps TRBD1 as D (6 bases). The length of the CDR3 is 15 residues. In germline, CDR1 is DFQATT, CDR2 SNEGSKA (reference sequence). V was shortened by 1 base and J by 4 bases, with 14 bases between the two germline ends. The CDR3 region has the DNA TGCAGTGCTAGAGGGGGACATGGTCTAAATCAGCCCCAGCATTTT. Translated, it gives CSARGGHGLNQPQHF.

The chain carries TRBV7-8 and TRBJ2-5; 10 nucleotides align to TRBD2. Per germline, CDR1 SGHVS and CDR2 FQNEAQ. The V and J ends lost 8 bases and 3 bases, in that order; junction bases with no gene match: 12. The CDR3 is 16 residues long. This CDR3 is CASLFPSGGTKETQYF. The CDR3 region has the DNA TGTGCCAGCTTGTTCCCTAGCGGGGGAACCAAAGAGACCCAGTACTTC.

This rearrangement joins TRBV9 to TRBJ1-1; 10 bases map to TRBD1. Trimming at V came to 1 base and at J to 0 bases, leaving 6 bases not matched to a gene. The CDR3 consists of 17 residues. The germline gives CDR1 SGDLS, CDR2 YYNGEE. CDR3 protein: CASSVHRDRGVNTEAFF. Written as DNA, the CDR3 is TGTGCCAGCAGCGTACACCGGGACAGGGGCGTGAACACTGAAGCTTTCTTT.

The V call is TRBV7-9, the J call TRBJ1-5; D gene uncertain. The germline V gene encodes CDR1 SEHNR and CDR2 FQNEAQ (reference sequence). CDR3 length: 14 amino acids. The V gene lost 0 bases and the J gene lost 3 bases, with 6 bases spanning the gap. The CDR3 DNA follows: TGTGCCAGCAGCTTAGCAGGGTACAATCAGCCCCAGCATTTT. This translates into CASSLAGYNQPQHF.

The chain has TRBV4-1 and TRBJ1-1; no clear D. The germline CDR1 and CDR2 sequences are MGHRA and YSYEKL. The CDR3 is 14 amino acids. The V and J ends lost 4 bases and 1 base respectively, with 10 bases between them. The CDR3 loop reads CASSPSERNTEAFF. DNA of the CDR3: TGCGCCAGCAGCCCCTCTGAAAGGAACACTGAAGCTTTCTTT.

The chain has TRBV13 and TRBJ2-6; no reliable D call. The CDR3 sequence is 16 residues long. Germline V lookup: CDR1 PRHDT, CDR2 FYEKMQ (reference sequence). V was pared by 4 bases and J by 3 bases, with 13 bases between. CDR3 DNA: TGTGCCAGCAGCTCCACAGCTAACGTTGGGGCCAACGTCCTGACTTTC. Encoded protein: CASSSTANVGANVLTF.

The chain couples TRBV27 to TRBJ2-7; 10 bases fit TRBD1. The germline CDR1 and CDR2 sequences are MNHEY and SMNVEV (reference sequence). The CDR3 length is 14 residues. J gave up 7 bases and V 2 bases, and 5 bases lay outside the gene matches. This chain's CDR3 is CASSLGTGAQEQYF. CDR3 nucleotides: TGTGCCAGCAGTTTAGGGACAGGGGCCCAAGAGCAGTACTTC.

The chain joins TRBV11-2 to TRBJ1-2, with 7 bases aligning to TRBD1. Looked up from germline, CDR1 is SGHAT and CDR2 is FQNNGV. This CDR3 contains 13 residues. J gave up 3 bases and V 5 bases, and 3 bases lay outside the gene matches. The CDR3 loop is CASSTGQDYGYTF. The CDR3 DNA sequence: TGTGCCAGCAGCACCGGACAGGACTATGGCTACACCTTC.

A remark on this clonotype: One end of the junction is discordant with germline, which a read error may explain. The chain has TRBV29-1 and TRBJ2-2; 8 nucleotides line up with TRBD2. The CDR3 extends over 15 amino acids. Germline CDR1 is SQVTM and CDR2 is ANQGSEA. CDR3 sequence (DNA): TGCAGCGTTGAAGGAGCGGGGGCGAACTCCGGGGAGCTGTTTTTT. Encoded protein: CSVEGAGANSGELFF.